This T cell receptor (beta chain) derives from a study of T cell responses to AZD1222 COVID-19 vaccine. General observations from the study: Repertoire sampling was restricted to post-peak T cell response timepoints. Clonal diversity was possibly underestimated, and white British individuals and females predominated among donors. The span of vaccine-associated CD4 TCRs extended across spike, with dominance at 160-218 and 743-854. At baseline, just five or six AZD1222 recipients tested seropositive.

CDR3 length equals 15 residues. Germline lookup yields CDR1 ENHRY and CDR2 SYGVKD. V lost 0 bases to trimming and J lost 5 bases, with 13 bases between them. On this clone itself: Its antigen is unidentified.

Data came from immunoSEQ multiplex PCR; TCRdb stores just in-frame clones and leaves some out. This table holds about 59,000 clones, 89% found once. Sequenced here: peripheral blood, sampled 28 days after the second AZD1222 dose. The gene calls are TRBV10-3 and TRBJ1-1, with D perhaps TRBD1 (5 bases). The clonotype comes from an adult who received the AZD1222 COVID-19 vaccine. The DNA of the CDR3 is TGTGCCATCAGTGAGTCCCAGGGTGGGTTAACTGAAGCTTTCTTT. Amino acids: CAISESQGGLTEAFF.